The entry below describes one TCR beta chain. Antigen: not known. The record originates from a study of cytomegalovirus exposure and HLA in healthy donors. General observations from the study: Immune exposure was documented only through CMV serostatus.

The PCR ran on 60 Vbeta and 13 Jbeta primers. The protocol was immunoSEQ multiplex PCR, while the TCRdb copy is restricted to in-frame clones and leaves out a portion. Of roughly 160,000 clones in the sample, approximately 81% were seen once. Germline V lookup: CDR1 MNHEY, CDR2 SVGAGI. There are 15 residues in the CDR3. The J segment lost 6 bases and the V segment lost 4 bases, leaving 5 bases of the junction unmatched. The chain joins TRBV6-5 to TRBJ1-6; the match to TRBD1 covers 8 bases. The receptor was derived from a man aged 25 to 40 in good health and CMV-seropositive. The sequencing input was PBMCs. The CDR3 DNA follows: TGTGCCAGCAGTTCTCAGGGGGCGGCTAATTCACCCCTCCACTTT. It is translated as CASSSQGAANSPLHF.